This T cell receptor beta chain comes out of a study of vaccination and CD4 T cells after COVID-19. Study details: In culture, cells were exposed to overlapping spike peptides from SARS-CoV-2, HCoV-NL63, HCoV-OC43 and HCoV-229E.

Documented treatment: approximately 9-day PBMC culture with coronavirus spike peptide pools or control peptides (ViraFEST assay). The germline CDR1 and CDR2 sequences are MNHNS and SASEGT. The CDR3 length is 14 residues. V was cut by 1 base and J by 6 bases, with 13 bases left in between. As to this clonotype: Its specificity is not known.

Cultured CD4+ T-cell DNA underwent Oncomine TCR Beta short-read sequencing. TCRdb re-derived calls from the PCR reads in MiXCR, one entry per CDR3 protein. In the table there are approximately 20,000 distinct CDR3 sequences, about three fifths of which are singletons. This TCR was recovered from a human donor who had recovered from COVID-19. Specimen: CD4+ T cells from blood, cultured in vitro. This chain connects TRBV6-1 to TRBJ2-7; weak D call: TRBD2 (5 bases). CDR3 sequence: CASSEGSGYGEQYF. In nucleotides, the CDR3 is TGTGCCAGCAGTGAAGGATCGGGGTATGGCGAGCAGTACTTC.